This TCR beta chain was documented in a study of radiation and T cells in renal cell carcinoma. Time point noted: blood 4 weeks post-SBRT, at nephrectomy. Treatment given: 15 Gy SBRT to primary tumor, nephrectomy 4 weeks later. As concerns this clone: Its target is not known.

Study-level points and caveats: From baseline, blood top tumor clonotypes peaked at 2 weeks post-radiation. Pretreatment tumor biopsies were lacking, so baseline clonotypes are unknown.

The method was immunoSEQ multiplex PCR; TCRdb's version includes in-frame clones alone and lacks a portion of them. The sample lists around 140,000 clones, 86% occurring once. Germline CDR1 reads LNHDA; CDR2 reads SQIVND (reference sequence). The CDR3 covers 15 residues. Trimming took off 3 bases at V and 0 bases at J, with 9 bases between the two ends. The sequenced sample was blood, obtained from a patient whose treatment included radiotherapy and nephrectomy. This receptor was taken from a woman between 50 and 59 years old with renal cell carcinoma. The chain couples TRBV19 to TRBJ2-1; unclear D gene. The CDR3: CASSIPRSSYNEQFF. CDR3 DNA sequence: TGTGCCAGTAGTATTCCTCGGAGCTCCTACAATGAGCAGTTCTTC.